This T cell receptor beta chain was obtained from a study of T cell repertoires in cytomegalovirus infection (dated by TCRdb to the late 2010s). About the investigation overall: Alongside well-studied HLA-B-restricted epitopes, the peptide stimulations were aimed at recently identified HLA-C-restricted CMV epitopes, whose presentation resists viral immunomodulation. The HLA type of each donor mattered for the analysis, because public TCR beta signatures pointed to carriage of CMV infection along with the matching HLA type. The investigation overall reported the following: Cumulative frequency of public TCR beta family members discriminated carriers of CMV infection plus the relevant HLA type in this cohort and an independent approximately 360-donor cohort. The ex vivo response was dominated by HLA-C-restricted CMV-specific TCR beta clonotypes, and the single most frequent clonotype in two of eight donors was supplied by these HLA-C-restricted clonotypes.

This clonotype was observed at least ten times. The target of this receptor is not known. Base qualities were left out, and no much larger clone turns up one base away. Interpreted using the paper, the treatment or condition label stands for: in vitro stimulation with specific CMV peptide epitopes to enrich CMV-specific T cells. Sequencing was carried out with an Illumina HiSeq 1500. The public reads were reprocessed in TCRdb via fastp at Q25 and MiXCR, keeping in-frame beta chains. Records with the same CDR3 protein are collapsed into one entry carrying the most frequent genes and DNA. This sample gives hundreds of thousands of distinct CDR3 sequences in total; around a third of them show up just once. About 20% of the sample is held by the ten biggest clonotypes. V and J lose 11 bases and 7 bases, and a span of 14 bases separates them. The germline V gene sets CDR1 to SGHVS and CDR2 to FQNEAQ. From cysteine to phenylalanine, the CDR3 is 11 amino acids long. The entry retains the CDR3 DNA only, 33 bases that are in frame from base 1.

The rearranged chain carries TRBV7-8 and TRBJ2-5; there is no confident call for the D gene. Sequenced here: cultured PBMCs, sampled from culture after CMV antigen stimulation. This sequence was found in a human donor in good health (CMV status not recorded). Some clones in this sample may be carry-over from other donors' samples. DNA sequence: TGTGCCTCGGTCGGTCGTGGGACCCAGTACTTC. It translates as CASVGRGTQYF.